The subject of this entry is one T cell receptor beta chain. It was from whole blood, with no T cell sorting, that total RNA was isolated. Molecular identifiers with 6-nucleotide sample barcodes were added during cDNA synthesis via template switching. The authors ran two nested PCRs of around 15 and 10 cycles on TCRalpha and TCRbeta cDNA. Using the 5' RACE reads, TCRdb records one entry per CDR3 protein without DNA. The listing contains 310,000 or so distinct CDR3 sequences. The record originates from a study of monozygotic twins with inflammatory bowel disease. The CDR3 length is 16 residues. The sequence was collected from a human donor with ulcerative colitis or Crohn's disease, or a healthy co-twin of an affected twin (not recorded which). The source material was blood. The chain is built from TRBV21-1 and TRBJ2-5; TCRdb's assignment of TRBD1 cannot be checked, as there is no DNA. TRBV21-1 is a known pseudogene. CDR3 sequence: CASSNQKALTGKTQYF.